This record looks at one T cell receptor (beta chain) sequence and its context. It has no known antigen specificity. One base away there is no much larger clone; base qualities are not given. Collaborating institutions collected whole blood in K2EDTA tubes following their own protocols. For TCRbeta analysis, collaborators shipped samples as frozen whole blood, isolated PBMCs, or DNA extracted from either of those sample types. The sample originates from a study of blood T cell repertoires in COVID-19 (dated by TCRdb to between 2020 and 2021). For the wider study: Samples covering the acute and convalescent phases of COVID-19 were provided by collaborators in the United States, Italy and Spain. The prospective study material was composed of cDNA or gDNA derived from T cells, B-cell-depleted T cells, or PBMCs. The dataset comprised deeply sampled blood TCRbeta repertoires from subjects exposed to, actively infected with, or recovered from COVID-19. The repertoires were released in a freely available public database intended as a resource for research on the immune response to SARS-CoV-2. Samples were obtained from the ongoing ImmuneRACE study (first 160 participants) and from 1,254 subjects provided by 6 global collaborators. Nearly every sample came with metadata listing a de-identified subject ID, COVID-19 status, age in years and sex. Where available, HLA class I and class II types were obtained from metadata supplied by the sample provider rather than from assay-based typing.

TCRbeta CDR3 regions were amplified from genomic DNA using the immunoSEQ Assay, a bias-controlled multiplex PCR. The study's own analysis went as follows. Nucleated cell counts per sample were estimated from amplification of reference gene primers within the assay. Sequence reads were collapsed and filtered to measure the absolute abundance of every unique TCRbeta CDR3 rearrangement. For each sample, productive Simpson clonality was calculated by taking the square root of Simpson's diversity index across productive rearrangements. The table was pulled from immuneACCESS by TCRdb, which kept in-frame rearrangements only. Such tables lose some clones; where checked, under half of the loss comes from unresolved V genes, and the rest has no known cause. That table is the source of V, J and clone size, and D and trimming were worked out from the DNA. Within this sample are roughly 230,000 clones, with roughly 83% of them counted one time only. Clones ranked in the top ten supply around 25% of the sample.

Broad study findings and their caveats: The quantity of clinical and demographic metadata differed by source and by participant and was supplied without curation.

The receptor comes from a man aged 35 to 55 with acute or convalescent COVID-19. The specimen sequenced was peripheral blood.

The DNA reads as follows: TGTGCCAGCAGTTTATATGAACTCGAGCAGTACTTC. This translates into CASSLYELEQYF. This chain joins TRBV28 to TRBJ2-7; the D gene lacks a confident call. Relative to germline, V is 1 base shorter and J is 6 bases shorter, with 7 bases between their ends. The germline V gene provides CDR1 MDHEN and CDR2 SYDVKM. Spanning cysteine to phenylalanine, the CDR3 consists of 12 amino acids. The kept DNA is CDR3 alone, 36 bases in frame from the first base.